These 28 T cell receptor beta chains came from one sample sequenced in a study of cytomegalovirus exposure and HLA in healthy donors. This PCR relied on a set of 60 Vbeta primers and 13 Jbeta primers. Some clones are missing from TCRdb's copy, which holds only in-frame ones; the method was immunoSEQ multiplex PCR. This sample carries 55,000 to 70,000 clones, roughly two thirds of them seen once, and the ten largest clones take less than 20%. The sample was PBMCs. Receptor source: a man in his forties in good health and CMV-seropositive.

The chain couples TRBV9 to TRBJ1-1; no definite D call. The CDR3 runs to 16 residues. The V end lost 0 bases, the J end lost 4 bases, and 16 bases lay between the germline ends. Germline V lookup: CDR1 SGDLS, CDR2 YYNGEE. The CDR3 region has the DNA TGTGCCAGCAGCGTAGGGGGAGGGTTCTCAACCACTGAAGCTTTCTTT. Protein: CASSVGGGFSTTEAFF.

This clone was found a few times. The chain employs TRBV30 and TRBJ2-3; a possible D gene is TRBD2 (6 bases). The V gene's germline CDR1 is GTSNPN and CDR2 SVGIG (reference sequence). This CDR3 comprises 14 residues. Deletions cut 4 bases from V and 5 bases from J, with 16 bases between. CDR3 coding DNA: TGTGCCTGGACAAGACGCGGGCGGGAAGATACGCAGTATTTT. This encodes CAWTRRGREDTQYF.

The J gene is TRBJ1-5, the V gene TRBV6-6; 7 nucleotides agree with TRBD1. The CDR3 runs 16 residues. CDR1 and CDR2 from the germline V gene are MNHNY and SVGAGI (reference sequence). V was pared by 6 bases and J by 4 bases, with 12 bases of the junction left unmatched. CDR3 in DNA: TGTGCCAGCAGATCCGAGACAGGGAGGAGTAATCAGCCCCAGCATTTT. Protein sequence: CASRSETGRSNQPQHF.

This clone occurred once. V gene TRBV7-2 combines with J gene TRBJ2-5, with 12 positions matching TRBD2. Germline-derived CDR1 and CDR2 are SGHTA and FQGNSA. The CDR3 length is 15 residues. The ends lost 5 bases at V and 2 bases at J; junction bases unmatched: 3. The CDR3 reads CASSTSGGIQETQYF. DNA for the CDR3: TGTGCCAGCAGCACTAGCGGGGGGATACAAGAGACCCAGTACTTC.

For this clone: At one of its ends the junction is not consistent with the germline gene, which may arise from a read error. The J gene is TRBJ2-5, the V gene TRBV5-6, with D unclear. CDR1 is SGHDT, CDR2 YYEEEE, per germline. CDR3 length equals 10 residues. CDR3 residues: CASSLGGFHF. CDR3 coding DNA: TGTGCCAGCAGCTTGGGAGGATTCCACTTC.

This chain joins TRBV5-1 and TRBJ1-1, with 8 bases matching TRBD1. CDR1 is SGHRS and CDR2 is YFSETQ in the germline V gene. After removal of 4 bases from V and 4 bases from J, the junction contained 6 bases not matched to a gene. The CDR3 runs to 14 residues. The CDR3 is CASSTDRAGTEAFF. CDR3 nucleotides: TGCGCCAGCAGCACGGACAGGGCCGGCACTGAAGCTTTCTTT.

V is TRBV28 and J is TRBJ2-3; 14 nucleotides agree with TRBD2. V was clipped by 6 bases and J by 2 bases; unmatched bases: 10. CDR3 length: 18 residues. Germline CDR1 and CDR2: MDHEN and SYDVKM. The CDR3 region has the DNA TGTGCCAGCAGCCGCTGGAGACTAGCGGGAGGGGACACAGATACGCAGTATTTT. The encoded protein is CASSRWRLAGGDTDTQYF.

CDR3 amino acids: CASLGYTEAFF. Written as DNA, the CDR3 is TGTGCCAGCCTAGGATACACTGAAGCTTTCTTT. The chain carries TRBV2 and TRBJ1-1; D gene uncertain. Germline CDR1 SNHLY, CDR2 FYNNEI. Trimming pared 8 bases from V and 3 bases from J, leaving 7 bases between. The CDR3 has 11 residues.

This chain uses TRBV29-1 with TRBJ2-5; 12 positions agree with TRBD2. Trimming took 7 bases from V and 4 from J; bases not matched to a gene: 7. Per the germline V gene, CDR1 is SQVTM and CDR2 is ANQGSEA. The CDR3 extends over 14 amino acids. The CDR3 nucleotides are TGCAGCGGCTGGACTAGCGGGGCCGTAGAGACCCAGTACTTC. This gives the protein CSGWTSGAVETQYF.

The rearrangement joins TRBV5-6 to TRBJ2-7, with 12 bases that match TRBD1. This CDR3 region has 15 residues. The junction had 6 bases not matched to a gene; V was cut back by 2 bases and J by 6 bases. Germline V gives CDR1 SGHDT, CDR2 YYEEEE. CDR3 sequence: CASSFSGTGGTEQYF. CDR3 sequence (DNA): TGTGCCAGCAGCTTCTCGGGGACAGGGGGCACCGAGCAGTACTTC.

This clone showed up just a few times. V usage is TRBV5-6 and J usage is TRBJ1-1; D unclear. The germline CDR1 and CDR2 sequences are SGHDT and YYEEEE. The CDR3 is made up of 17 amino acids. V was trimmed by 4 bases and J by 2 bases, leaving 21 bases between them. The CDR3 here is CASSPVRGGKGNTEAFF. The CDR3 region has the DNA TGTGCCAGCAGCCCCGTCCGAGGAGGAAAGGGAAACACTGAAGCTTTCTTT.

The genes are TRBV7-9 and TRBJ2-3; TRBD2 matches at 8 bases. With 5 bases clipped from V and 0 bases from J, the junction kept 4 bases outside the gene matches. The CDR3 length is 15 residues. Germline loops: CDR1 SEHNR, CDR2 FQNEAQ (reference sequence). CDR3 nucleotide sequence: TGTGCCAGCAGCAATACTAGCGGCAGCACAGATACGCAGTATTTT. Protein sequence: CASSNTSGSTDTQYF.

The CDR3 sequence is CASTSSDRNYGYTF. CDR3 bases: TGTGCCAGTACCAGTTCGGACAGAAACTATGGCTACACCTTC. The chain has TRBV19 and TRBJ1-2; D might be TRBD1 (6 bases). Germline lookup yields CDR1 LNHDA and CDR2 SQIVND (reference sequence). V shed 7 bases and J shed 2 bases, with 14 bases lying between them. The CDR3 runs to 14 residues.

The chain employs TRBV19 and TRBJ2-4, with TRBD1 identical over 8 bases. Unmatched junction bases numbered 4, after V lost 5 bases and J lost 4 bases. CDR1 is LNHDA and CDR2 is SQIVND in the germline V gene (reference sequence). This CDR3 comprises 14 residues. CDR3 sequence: CASSPTGGKNIQYF. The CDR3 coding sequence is TGTGCCAGTAGTCCTACAGGGGGGAAAAACATTCAGTACTTC.

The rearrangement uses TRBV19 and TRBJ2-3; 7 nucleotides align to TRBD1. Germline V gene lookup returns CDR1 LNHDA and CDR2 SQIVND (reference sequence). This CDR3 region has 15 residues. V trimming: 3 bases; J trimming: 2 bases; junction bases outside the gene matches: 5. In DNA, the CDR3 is TGTGCCAGTAGTATGGGACAGAAATACACAGATACGCAGTATTTT. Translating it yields CASSMGQKYTDTQYF.

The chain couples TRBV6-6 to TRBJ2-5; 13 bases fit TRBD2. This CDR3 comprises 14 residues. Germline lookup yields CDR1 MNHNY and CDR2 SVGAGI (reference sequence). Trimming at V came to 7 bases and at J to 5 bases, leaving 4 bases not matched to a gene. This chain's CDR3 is CASNGLAGAETQYF. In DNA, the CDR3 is TGTGCCAGCAACGGACTAGCGGGGGCTGAGACCCAGTACTTC.

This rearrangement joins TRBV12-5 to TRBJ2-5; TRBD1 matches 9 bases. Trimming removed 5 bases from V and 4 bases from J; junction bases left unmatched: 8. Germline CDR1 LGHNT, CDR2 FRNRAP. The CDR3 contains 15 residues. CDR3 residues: CASGRGQGKGETQYF. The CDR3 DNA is TGTGCTAGTGGTAGGGGACAGGGAAAAGGAGAGACCCAGTACTTC.

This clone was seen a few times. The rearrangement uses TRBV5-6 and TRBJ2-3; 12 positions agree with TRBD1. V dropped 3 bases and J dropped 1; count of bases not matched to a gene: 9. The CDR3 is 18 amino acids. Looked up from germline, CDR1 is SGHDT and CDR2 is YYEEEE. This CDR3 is CASSSLWDRGRRTDTQYF. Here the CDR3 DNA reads TGTGCCAGCAGCTCCCTGTGGGACAGGGGGCGACGCACAGATACGCAGTATTTT.

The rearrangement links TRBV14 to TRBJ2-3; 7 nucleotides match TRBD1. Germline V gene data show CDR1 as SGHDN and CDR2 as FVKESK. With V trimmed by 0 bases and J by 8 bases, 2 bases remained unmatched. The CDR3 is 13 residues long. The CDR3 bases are TGTGCCAGCAGCCAAGACTACAGGGGTACGCAGTATTTT. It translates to CASSQDYRGTQYF.

The CDR3 DNA reads TGTGCCAGCAGCACTGGACAGGGAAGGACCTATGGCTACACCTTC. Protein sequence: CASSTGQGRTYGYTF. This chain connects TRBV7-9 to TRBJ1-2; 8 bases are a match to TRBD1. V was clipped by 5 bases and J by 4 bases; unmatched bases: 9. The CDR3 consists of 15 residues. Germline CDR1 and CDR2: SEHNR and FQNEAQ (reference sequence).

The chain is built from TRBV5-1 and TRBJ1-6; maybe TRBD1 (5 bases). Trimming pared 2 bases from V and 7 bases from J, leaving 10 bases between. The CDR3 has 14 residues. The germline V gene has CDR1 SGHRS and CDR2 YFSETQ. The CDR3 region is CASSFGTANSPLHF. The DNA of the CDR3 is TGCGCCAGCAGCTTCGGGACTGCCAATTCACCCCTCCACTTT.

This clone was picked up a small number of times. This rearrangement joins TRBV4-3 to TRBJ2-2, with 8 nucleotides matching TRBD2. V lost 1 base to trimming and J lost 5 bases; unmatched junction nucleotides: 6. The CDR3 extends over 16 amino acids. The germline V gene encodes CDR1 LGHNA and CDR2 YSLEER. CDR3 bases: TGCGCCAGCAGCCAAGCGGGGGGGCTAAGGACCGGGGAGCTGTTTTTT. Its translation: CASSQAGGLRTGELFF.

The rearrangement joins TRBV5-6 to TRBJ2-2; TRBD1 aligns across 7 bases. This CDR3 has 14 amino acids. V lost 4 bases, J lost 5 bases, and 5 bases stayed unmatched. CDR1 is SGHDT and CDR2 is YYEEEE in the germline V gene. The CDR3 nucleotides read TGTGCCAGCAGCCGGGACAGAGGGACCGGGGAGCTGTTTTTT. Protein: CASSRDRGTGELFF.

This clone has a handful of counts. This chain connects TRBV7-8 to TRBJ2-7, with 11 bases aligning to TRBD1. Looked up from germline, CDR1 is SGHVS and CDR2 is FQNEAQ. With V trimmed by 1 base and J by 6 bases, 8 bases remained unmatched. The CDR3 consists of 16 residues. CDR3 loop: CASSLVGTGGFGEQYF. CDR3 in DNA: TGTGCCAGCAGCTTAGTTGGGACAGGGGGGTTTGGCGAGCAGTACTTC.

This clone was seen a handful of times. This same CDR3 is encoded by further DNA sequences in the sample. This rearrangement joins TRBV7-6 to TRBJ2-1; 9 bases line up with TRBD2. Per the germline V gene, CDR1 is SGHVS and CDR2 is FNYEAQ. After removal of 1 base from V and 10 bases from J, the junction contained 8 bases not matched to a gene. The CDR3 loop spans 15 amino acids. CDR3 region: CASSLGPAGGREQFF. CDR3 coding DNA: TGTGCCAGCAGCTTAGGGCCAGCGGGAGGTCGGGAGCAGTTCTTC.

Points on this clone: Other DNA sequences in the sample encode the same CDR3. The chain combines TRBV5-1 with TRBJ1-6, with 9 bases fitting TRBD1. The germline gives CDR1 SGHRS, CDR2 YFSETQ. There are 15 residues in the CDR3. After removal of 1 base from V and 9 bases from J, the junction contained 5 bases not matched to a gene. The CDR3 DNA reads TGCGCCAGCAGCTTGAAGGGACAGGGTGGTTCACCCCTCCACTTT. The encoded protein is CASSLKGQGGSPLHF.

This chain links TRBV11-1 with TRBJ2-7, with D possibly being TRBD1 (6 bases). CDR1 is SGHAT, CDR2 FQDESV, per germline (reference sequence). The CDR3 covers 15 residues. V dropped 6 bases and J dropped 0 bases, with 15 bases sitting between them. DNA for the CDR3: TGTGCCAGCAGAACTATTGGGGGCAGCTCCTACGAGCAGTACTTC. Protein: CASRTIGGSSYEQYF.

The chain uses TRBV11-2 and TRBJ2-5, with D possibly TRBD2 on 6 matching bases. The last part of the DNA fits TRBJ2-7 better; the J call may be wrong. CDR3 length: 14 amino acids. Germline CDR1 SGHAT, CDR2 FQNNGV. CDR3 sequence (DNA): TGTGCCAGCAGCTTCGGGGGAGACCTATACGAGCAGTACTTC. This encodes CASSFGGDLYEQYF.